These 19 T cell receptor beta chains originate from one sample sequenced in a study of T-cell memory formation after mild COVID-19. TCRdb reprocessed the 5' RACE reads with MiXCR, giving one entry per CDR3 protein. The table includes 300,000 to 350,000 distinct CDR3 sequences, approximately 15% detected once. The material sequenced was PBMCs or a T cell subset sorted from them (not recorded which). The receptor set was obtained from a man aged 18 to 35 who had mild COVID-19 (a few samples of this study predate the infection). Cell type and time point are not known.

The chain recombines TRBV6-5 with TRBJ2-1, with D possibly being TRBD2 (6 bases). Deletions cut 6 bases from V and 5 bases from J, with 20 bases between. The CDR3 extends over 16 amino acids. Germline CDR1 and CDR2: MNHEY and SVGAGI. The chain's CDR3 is CASSPGSAQGNNEQFF. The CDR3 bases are TGTGCCAGCAGCCCCGGGAGCGCCCAGGGTAACAATGAGCAGTTCTTC.

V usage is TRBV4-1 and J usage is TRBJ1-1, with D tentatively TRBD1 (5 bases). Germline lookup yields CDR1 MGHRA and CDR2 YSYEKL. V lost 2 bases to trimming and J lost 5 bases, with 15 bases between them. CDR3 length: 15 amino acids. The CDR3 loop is CASSQLLRGDTEAFF. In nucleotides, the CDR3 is TGCGCCAGCAGCCAACTCCTAAGGGGAGATACTGAAGCTTTCTTT.

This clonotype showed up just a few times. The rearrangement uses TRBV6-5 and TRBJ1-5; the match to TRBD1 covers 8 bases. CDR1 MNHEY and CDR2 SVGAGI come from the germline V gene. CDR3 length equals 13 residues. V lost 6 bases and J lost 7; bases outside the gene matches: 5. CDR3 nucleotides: TGTGCCAGCAGGCCAGGGGGCGACCAGCCCCAGCATTTT. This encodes CASRPGGDQPQHF.

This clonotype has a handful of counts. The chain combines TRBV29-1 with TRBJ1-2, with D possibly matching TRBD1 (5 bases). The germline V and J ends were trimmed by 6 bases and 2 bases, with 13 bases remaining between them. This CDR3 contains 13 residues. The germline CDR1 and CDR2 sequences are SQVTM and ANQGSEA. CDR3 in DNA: TGCAGCGTCGAGAGGGACTGGAACTATGGCTACACCTTC. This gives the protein CSVERDWNYGYTF. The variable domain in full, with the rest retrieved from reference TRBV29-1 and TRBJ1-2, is SAVISQKPSRDICQRGTSLTIQCQVDSQVTMMFWYRQQPGQSLTLIATANQGSEATYESGFVIDKFPISRPNLTFSTLTVSNMSPEDSSIYLCSVERDWNYGYTFGSGTRLTVV.

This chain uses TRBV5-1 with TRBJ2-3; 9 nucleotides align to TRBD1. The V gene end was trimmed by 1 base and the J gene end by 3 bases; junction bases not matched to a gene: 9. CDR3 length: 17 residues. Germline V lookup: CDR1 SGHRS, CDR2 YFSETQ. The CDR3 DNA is TGCGCCAGCAGCTTGAATCGAGGACAGGGGTGGACAGATACGCAGTATTTT. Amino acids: CASSLNRGQGWTDTQYF.

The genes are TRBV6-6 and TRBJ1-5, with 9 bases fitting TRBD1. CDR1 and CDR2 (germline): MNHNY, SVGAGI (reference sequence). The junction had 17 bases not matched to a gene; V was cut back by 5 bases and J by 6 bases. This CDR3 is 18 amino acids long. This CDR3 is CASSGRDRDPPRGQPQHF. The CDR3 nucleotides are TGTGCCAGCAGTGGCCGGGACAGGGACCCCCCTCGAGGTCAGCCCCAGCATTTT.

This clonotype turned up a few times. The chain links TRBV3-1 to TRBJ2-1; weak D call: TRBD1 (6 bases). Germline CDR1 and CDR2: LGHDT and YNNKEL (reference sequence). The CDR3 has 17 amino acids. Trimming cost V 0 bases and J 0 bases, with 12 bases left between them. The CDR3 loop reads CASSQERQASSYNEQFF. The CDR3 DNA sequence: TGTGCCAGCAGCCAAGAGCGACAGGCTAGCTCCTACAATGAGCAGTTCTTC.

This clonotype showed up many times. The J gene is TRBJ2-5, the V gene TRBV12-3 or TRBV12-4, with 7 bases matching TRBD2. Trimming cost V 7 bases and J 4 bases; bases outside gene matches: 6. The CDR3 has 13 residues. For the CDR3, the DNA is TGTGCCAGCACGGAGGCGGGGGTAGAGACCCAGTACTTC. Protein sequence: CASTEAGVETQYF.

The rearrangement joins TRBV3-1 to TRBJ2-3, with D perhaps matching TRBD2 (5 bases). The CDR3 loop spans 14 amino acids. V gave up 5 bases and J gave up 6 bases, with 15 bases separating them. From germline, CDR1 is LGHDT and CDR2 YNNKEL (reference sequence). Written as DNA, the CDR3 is TGTGCCAGCAGCTACGGGATTCCTGGGGATACGCAGTATTTT. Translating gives CASSYGIPGDTQYF.

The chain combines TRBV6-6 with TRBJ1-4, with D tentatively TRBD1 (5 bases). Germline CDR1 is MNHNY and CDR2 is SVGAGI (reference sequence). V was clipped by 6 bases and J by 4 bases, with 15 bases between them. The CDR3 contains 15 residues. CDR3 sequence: CASSPLSRGNEKLFF. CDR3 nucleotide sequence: TGTGCCAGCAGCCCCCTCTCGAGGGGTAATGAAAAACTGTTTTTT.

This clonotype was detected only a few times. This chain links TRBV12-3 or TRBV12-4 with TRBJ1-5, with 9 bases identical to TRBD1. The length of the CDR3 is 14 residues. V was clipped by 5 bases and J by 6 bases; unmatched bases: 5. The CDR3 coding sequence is TGTGCCAGCAGTGATACAGGGGGCGTTCAGCCCCAGCATTTT. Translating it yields CASSDTGGVQPQHF.

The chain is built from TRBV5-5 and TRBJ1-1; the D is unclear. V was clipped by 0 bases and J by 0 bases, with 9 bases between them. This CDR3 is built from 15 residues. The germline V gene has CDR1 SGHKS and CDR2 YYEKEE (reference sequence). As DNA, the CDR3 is TGTGCCAGCAGCTTGGCTGCAAATATGAACACTGAAGCTTTCTTT. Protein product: CASSLAANMNTEAFF.

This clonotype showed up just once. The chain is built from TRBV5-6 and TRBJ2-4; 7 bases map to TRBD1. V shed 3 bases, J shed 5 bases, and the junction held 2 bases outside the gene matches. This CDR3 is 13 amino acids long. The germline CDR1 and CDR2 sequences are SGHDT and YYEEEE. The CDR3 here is CASSSGTENIQYF. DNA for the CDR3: TGTGCCAGCAGCTCCGGGACAGAAAACATTCAGTACTTC.

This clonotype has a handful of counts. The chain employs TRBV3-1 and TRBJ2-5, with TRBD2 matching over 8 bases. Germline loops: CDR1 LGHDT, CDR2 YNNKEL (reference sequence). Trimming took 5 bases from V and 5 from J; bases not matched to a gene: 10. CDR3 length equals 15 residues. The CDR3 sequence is CASSEGVLAVETQYF. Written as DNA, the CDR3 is TGTGCCAGCAGCGAGGGGGTACTAGCGGTGGAGACCCAGTACTTC.

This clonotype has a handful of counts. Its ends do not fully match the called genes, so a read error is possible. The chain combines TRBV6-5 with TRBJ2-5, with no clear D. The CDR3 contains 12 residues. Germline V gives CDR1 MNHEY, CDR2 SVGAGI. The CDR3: CASGYRQETQYF. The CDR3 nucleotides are TGTGCCAGCGGTTATAGGCAAGAGACCCAGTACTTC.

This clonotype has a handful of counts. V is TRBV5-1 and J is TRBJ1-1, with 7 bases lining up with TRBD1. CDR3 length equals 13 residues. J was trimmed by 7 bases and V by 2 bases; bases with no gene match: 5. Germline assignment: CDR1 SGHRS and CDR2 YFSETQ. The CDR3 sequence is CASSFDRAFEAFF. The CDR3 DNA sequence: TGCGCCAGCAGCTTCGACAGGGCGTTTGAAGCTTTCTTT. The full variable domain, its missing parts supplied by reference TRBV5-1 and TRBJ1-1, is KAGVTQTPRYLIKTRGQQVTLSCSPISGHRSVSWYQQTPGQGLQFLFEYFSETQRNKGNFPGRFSGRQFSNSRSEMNVSTLELGDSALYLCASSFDRAFEAFFGQGTRLTVV.

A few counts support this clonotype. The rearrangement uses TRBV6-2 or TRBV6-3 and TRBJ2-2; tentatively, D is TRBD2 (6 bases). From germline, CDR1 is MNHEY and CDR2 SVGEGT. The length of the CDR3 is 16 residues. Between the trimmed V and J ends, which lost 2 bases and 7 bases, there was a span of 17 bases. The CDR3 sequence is CASSYQPGLGDGELFF. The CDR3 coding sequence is TGTGCCAGCAGTTACCAACCGGGACTGGGAGACGGGGAGCTGTTTTTT.

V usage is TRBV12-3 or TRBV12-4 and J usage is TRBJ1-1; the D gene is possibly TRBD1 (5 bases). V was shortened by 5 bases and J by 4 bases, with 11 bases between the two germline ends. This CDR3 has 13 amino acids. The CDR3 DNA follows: TGTGCCAGCAGTATCAGGGTTGGCACTGAAGCTTTCTTT. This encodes CASSIRVGTEAFF.

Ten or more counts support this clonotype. CDR3 DNA sequence: TGTGCCAGCAGCCCCTCCCCCGGACAGAGCTACGAGCAGTACTTC. The encoded protein is CASSPSPGQSYEQYF. This chain joins TRBV27 and TRBJ2-7, with a weak D call TRBD1 (6 bases). The CDR3 is 15 residues long. The V gene lost 6 bases and the J gene lost 3 bases, with 18 bases spanning the gap. Germline V gene data show CDR1 as MNHEY and CDR2 as SMNVEV (reference sequence).